This TCR beta chain was recovered during a study of blood T cell repertoires in COVID-19. As for the study in general: Sample material is recorded as cDNA or gDNA derived from T cells, B-cell-depleted T cells, or PBMCs.

V was cut by 0 bases and J by 5 bases, with 9 bases left in between. The CDR3 extends over 15 amino acids. CDR1 and CDR2 from the germline V gene are SGDLS and YYNGEE. In the original processing: Estimates of nucleated cell counts were drawn from the amplification of reference gene primers. The method was immunoSEQ multiplex PCR; TCRdb's version includes in-frame clones alone and lacks a portion of them. V and J calls and clone size come straight from that table; D and trimming were deduced from the DNA. The sample contains about 16,000 clones, approximately 91% of which appear only once. Input material: peripheral blood. The origin of this receptor is a man in his 60s with acute or convalescent COVID-19. V usage is TRBV9 and J usage is TRBJ1-6; perhaps TRBD1 as D (6 bases). The CDR3: CASSVGTVHNSPLHF. The CDR3 DNA reads as TGTGCCAGCAGCGTAGGGACAGTCCATAATTCACCCCTCCACTTT.